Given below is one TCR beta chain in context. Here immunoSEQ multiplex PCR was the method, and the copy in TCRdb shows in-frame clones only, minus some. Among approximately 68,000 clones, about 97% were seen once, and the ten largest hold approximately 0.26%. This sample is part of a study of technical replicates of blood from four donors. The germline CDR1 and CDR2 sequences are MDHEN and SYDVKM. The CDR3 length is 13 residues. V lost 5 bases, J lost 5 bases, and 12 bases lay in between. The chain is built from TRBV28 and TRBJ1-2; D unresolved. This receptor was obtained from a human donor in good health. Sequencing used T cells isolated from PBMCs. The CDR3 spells CASSPLTGYGYTF. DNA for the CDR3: TGTGCCAGCAGTCCTTTAACGGGTTATGGCTACACCTTC.